The entry below gives a single T cell receptor (beta chain) sequence along with its context. This entry is derived from a study of memory CD4+ T cells and cytomegalovirus serostatus. Generated by immunoSEQ multiplex PCR, the TCRdb table keeps only in-frame clones and is missing some. The data contain about 75,000 clones, 60% to 80% of them singletons. The sort gate was single viable CD3+CD4+CD8-CD45RO+ cells for memory CD4+ T cells. Germline CDR1 and CDR2: MNHEY and SVGAGI. This CDR3 comprises 14 residues. With 2 bases removed from V and 6 bases from J, the gap between germline ends came to 13 bases. The receptor comes from an adult in good health and CMV-seropositive. Material: memory CD4+ T cells from blood. The chain joins TRBV6-5 to TRBJ1-2, with unresolved D. The CDR3 bases are TGTGCCAGCAGTTACGGCCTTGAGACGGATGGCTACACCTTC. It codes for CASSYGLETDGYTF.